Shown below are 15 T cell receptor beta chains from a single sample sequenced in a study of blood T cell repertoires in COVID-19. Profiled with immunoSEQ multiplex PCR; TCRdb holds only in-frame clones, not every one. There are under 80,000 clones in the sample; approximately 90% occur only once, and more than 1.1% lies in the top ten. Sequenced sample: peripheral blood. The receptors originated from a human donor in a cohort sampled during active COVID-19.

CDR3 DNA: TGTGCCAGCAGCTTGACTGGGGAGAGGACTGGGGCCAACGTCCTGACTTTC. It translates to CASSLTGERTGANVLTF. The rearrangement links TRBV5-8 to TRBJ2-6; maybe TRBD2 (5 bases). The CDR3 totals 17 residues. Germline V gives CDR1 SGHTS, CDR2 YDEGEE. Trimming pared 1 base from V and 2 bases from J, leaving 13 bases between.

The chain has TRBV19 and TRBJ2-3; TRBD2 is a possible D gene (6 bases). Germline V CDR1 and CDR2: LNHDA, SQIVND (reference sequence). Between the trimmed V and J ends, which lost 8 bases and 4 bases, there was a span of 19 bases. This CDR3 has 15 amino acids. In DNA form, the CDR3 reads TGTGCCAGTCGATTATATTCGGGAGCCCCAGATACGCAGTATTTT. Its translation is CASRLYSGAPDTQYF.

This chain links TRBV18 with TRBJ2-7, with a possible D match to TRBD1 (6 bases). Trimming took 3 bases from V and 0 from J, leaving 6 bases between them. This CDR3 is 13 amino acids long. Germline V lookup: CDR1 KGHSH, CDR2 LQKENI. The CDR3 region is CASSPDSSYEQYF. As DNA, the CDR3 is TGTGCCAGCTCACCGGACAGCTCCTACGAGCAGTACTTC.

This rearrangement joins TRBV28 to TRBJ2-5, with TRBD2 matching 8 bases. CDR1 is MDHEN, CDR2 SYDVKM, per germline. The CDR3 length is 13 residues. V lost 10 bases, J lost 5 bases, and 9 bases stayed unmatched. The CDR3 nucleotides read TGTGCCACCCGGGGGGGGACTCGGGAGACCCAGTACTTC. Translating gives CATRGGTRETQYF.

This chain uses TRBV6-1 with TRBJ1-1; D is ambiguous. This CDR3 is 13 amino acids long. Looked up from germline, CDR1 is MNHNS and CDR2 is SASEGT. Trimming left V 6 bases short and J 1 base short, with 9 bases between. Written as DNA, the CDR3 is TGTGCCAGCAGCACGGAGGGGAACACTGAAGCTTTCTTT. This codes for CASSTEGNTEAFF.

The chain uses TRBV27 and TRBJ2-1, with TRBD2 as a possible D gene (5 bases). The V end lost 6 bases, the J end lost 0 bases, and 9 bases lay between the germline ends. This CDR3 has 14 residues. Per germline, CDR1 MNHEY and CDR2 SMNVEV (reference sequence). DNA for the CDR3: TGTGCCAGCAGAGAAGGGAGCTCCTACAATGAGCAGTTCTTC. It encodes CASREGSSYNEQFF.

The chain carries TRBV28 and TRBJ1-1; 9 bases map to TRBD1. The CDR3 consists of 15 residues. Trimming cost V 5 bases and J 5 bases; bases outside gene matches: 9. Germline CDR1 reads MDHEN; CDR2 reads SYDVKM. CDR3 bases: TGTGCCAGCAGTCTACAGGGGGCGAGGGGAACTGAAGCTTTCTTT. It is translated as CASSLQGARGTEAFF.

V and J are TRBV15 and TRBJ1-2; D not certain. The CDR3 is 14 residues long. Trimming removed 2 bases at V and 3 bases at J, with 10 bases between. Germline V gene lookup returns CDR1 LNHNV and CDR2 YYDKDF (reference sequence). The CDR3 DNA reads TGTGCCACCAGCAGACACAAGGAGTACTATGGCTACACCTTC. This encodes CATSRHKEYYGYTF.

This chain connects TRBV14 to TRBJ1-2; 7 bases map to TRBD1. From germline, CDR1 is SGHDN and CDR2 FVKESK. The V and J ends lost 4 bases and 4 bases, in that order; junction bases with no gene match: 6. CDR3 length: 14 residues. The CDR3 loop reads CASSPPGQSYGYTF. Here the CDR3 DNA reads TGTGCCAGCAGCCCCCCGGGACAGAGCTATGGCTACACCTTC.

The chain is built from TRBV6-1 and TRBJ1-2; D is undetermined. Trimming left V 2 bases short and J 2 bases short, with 3 bases between. The CDR3 runs to 12 residues. Germline assignment: CDR1 MNHNS and CDR2 SASEGT. CDR3 residues: CASSEQNYGYTF. In DNA form, the CDR3 reads TGTGCCAGCAGTGAACAAAACTATGGCTACACCTTC.

The rearrangement uses TRBV5-8 and TRBJ2-7, with 12 bases that match TRBD1. The CDR3 extends over 14 amino acids. In germline, CDR1 is SGHTS, CDR2 YDEGEE. Trimming at V came to 5 bases and at J to 6 bases, leaving 6 bases not matched to a gene. The CDR3 spells CASSRDRGLSEQYF. CDR3 coding DNA: TGTGCCAGCAGTCGGGACAGGGGGCTGAGCGAGCAGTACTTC.

The rearrangement uses TRBV6-4 and TRBJ2-2; perhaps TRBD2 as D (5 bases). Germline V gene data show CDR1 as MRHNA and CDR2 as SNTAGT. V dropped 6 bases and J dropped 0 bases, with 8 bases sitting between them. This CDR3 has 14 residues. CDR3 bases: TGTGCCAGCAGCGAGGGCGCGAACACCGGGGAGCTGTTTTTT. Its translation is CASSEGANTGELFF.

The chain uses TRBV5-1 and TRBJ2-7; 8 bases agree with TRBD1. Germline lookup yields CDR1 SGHRS and CDR2 YFSETQ. The CDR3 contains 15 residues. V dropped 4 bases and J dropped 2; count of bases not matched to a gene: 8. The CDR3 loop is CASSKIRGLTYEQYF. CDR3 nucleotide sequence: TGCGCCAGCAGCAAAATCAGGGGGCTCACCTACGAGCAGTACTTC.

V gene TRBV5-1 combines with J gene TRBJ2-3; 8 bases align to TRBD2. Germline lookup yields CDR1 SGHRS and CDR2 YFSETQ. This CDR3 is built from 16 residues. V lost 6 bases, J lost 4 bases, and 13 bases stayed unmatched. The CDR3 protein is CASTLSGTSEADTQYF. The CDR3 DNA sequence: TGCGCCAGCACCCTTTCCGGGACTAGTGAGGCAGATACGCAGTATTTT. The full variable domain, with the rest looked up from reference TRBV5-1 and TRBJ2-3, is KAGVTQTPRYLIKTRGQQVTLSCSPISGHRSVSWYQQTPGQGLQFLFEYFSETQRNKGNFPGRFSGRQFSNSRSEMNVSTLELGDSALYLCASTLSGTSEADTQYFGPGTRLTVL.

V gene TRBV5-4 combines with J gene TRBJ2-7; maybe TRBD1 (7 bases). The CDR3 has 14 residues. V dropped 4 bases and J dropped 2 bases, with 13 bases sitting between them. The germline V gene has CDR1 SGHNT and CDR2 YYREEE (reference sequence). For the CDR3, the DNA is TGTGCCAGCAGCCGACAGGGAGGCACCTACGAGCAGTACTTC. Protein: CASSRQGGTYEQYF.